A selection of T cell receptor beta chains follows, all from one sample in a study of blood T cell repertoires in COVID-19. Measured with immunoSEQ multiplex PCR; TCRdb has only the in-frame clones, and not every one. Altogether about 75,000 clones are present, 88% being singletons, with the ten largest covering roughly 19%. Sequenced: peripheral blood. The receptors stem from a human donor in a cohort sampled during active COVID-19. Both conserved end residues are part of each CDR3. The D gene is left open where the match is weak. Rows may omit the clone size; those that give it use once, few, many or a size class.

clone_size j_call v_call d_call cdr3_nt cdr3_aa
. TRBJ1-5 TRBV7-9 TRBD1 TGTGCCAGCAGCGGACAGGGACTTAGCAATCAGCCCCAGCATTTT CASSGQGLSNQPQHF
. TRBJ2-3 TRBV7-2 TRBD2 TGTGCCAGCAGCTCCGTAGCGGGGGGCCGCACAGATACGCAGTATTTT CASSSVAGGRTDTQYF
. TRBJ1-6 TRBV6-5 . TGTGCCAGCAGTTACGGGGCCGGGGGTTCACCCCTCCACTTT CASSYGAGGSPLHF
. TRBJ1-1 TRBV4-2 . TGTGCCAGCAGCCAAAATGGGCGGGCTGAAGCTTTCTTT CASSQNGRAEAFF
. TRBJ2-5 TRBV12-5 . TGTGCTAGTGAGTCCGGCAGGGGAAGCTTCCAAGAGACCCAGTACTTC CASESGRGSFQETQYF
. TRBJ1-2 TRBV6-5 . TGTGCCAGCACCCCCCAACAGGGTAACTATGGCTACACCTTC CASTPQQGNYGYTF
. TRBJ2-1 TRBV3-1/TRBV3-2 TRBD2 TGTGCCAGCAGCCAAGATGGGAAACTAGCGGGGTACAATGAGCAGTTCTTC CASSQDGKLAGYNEQFF
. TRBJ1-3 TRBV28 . TGTGCCAGCAGCCCACTCTCTGGAAACACCATATATTTT CASSPLSGNTIYF
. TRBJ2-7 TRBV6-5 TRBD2 TGTGCCAGCAGGACTAGCGGGAGAATCGGAGAGCAGTACTTC CASRTSGRIGEQYF
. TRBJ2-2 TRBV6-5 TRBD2 TGTGCCAGCAGTTACCTAACTAGCGGGAGCACCGGGGAGCTGTTTTTT CASSYLTSGSTGELFF
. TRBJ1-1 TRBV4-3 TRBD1 TGCGCCAGCAGCCATGCACAGGGGAGGAACACTGAAGCTTTCTTT CASSHAQGRNTEAFF
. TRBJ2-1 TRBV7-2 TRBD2 TGTGCCAGCAGCGAAACCGGGGGGGCGGTCTACAATGAGCAGTTCTTC CASSETGGAVYNEQFF
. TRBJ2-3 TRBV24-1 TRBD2 TGTGCCACCAGTGATTCGAGAGCGGGAAACACAGATACGCAGTATTTT CATSDSRAGNTDTQYF
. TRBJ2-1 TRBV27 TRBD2 TGTGCCAGCAGTCCCAGGACTTGGCGGGAGTTGCATGAGCAGTTCTTC CASSPRTWRELHEQFF
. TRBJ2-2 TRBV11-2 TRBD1 TGTGCCAGCAGCTTAGGTGCAGGGGGCTACACCGGGGAGCTGTTTTTT CASSLGAGGYTGELFF
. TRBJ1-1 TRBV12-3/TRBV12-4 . TGTGCCAGCAGTTTTGGCAAGAACACTGAAGCTTTCTTT CASSFGKNTEAFF
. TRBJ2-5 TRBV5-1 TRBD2 TGCGCCAGCAGCTTGGGGTCTAGCGGGAGGATAGAGACCCAGTACTTC CASSLGSSGRIETQYF
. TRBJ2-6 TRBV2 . TGTGCCAGCATGGGGGGCTCTGGGGCCAACGTCCTGACTTTC CASMGGSGANVLTF
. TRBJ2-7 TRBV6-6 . TGTGCCAGCGCACGCGGCCCCTCCTACGAGCAGTACTTC CASARGPSYEQYF
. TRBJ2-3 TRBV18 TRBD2 TGTGCCAGCTCACCCGGGACTAGCGGGATAAGAGGGAGCACAGATACGCAGTATTTT CASSPGTSGIRGSTDTQYF
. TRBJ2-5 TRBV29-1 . TGCAGCGTTGAATCTTTCAGGGGGGCGGTGGAGACCCAGTACTTC CSVESFRGAVETQYF
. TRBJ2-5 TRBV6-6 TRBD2 TGTGCCAGCAGATCCGGACTAGCGGGAGTTACCGAGACCCAGTACTTC CASRSGLAGVTETQYF
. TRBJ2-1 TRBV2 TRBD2 TGTGCCAGCTCTCGATCTCCGGGGGGGGGTGAGCAGTTCTTC CASSRSPGGGEQFF
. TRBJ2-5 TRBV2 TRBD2 TGTGCCAGCAGTCCCGGGAGGATGGGAGAGACCCAGTACTTC CASSPGRMGETQYF
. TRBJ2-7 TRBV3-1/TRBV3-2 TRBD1 TGTGCCAGCAGCCGAACGGACAGGGGCACCTACGAGCAGTACTTC CASSRTDRGTYEQYF
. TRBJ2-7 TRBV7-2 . TGTGCCAGCAGCTTAGGCCACGGAGACGAGCAGTACTTC CASSLGHGDEQYF
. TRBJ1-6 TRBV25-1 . TGTGCCAGCAGAGGGGAAAATTCACCCCTCCACTTT CASRGENSPLHF
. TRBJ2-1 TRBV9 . TGTGCCAGCAGCCCTACCGGGACTTTCATTGACAATGAGCAGTTCTTC CASSPTGTFIDNEQFF
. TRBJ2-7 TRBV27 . TGTGCCAGCAGTTTCGGTCTCCCGGGGATCTACGAGCAGTACTTC CASSFGLPGIYEQYF
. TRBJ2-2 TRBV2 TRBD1 TGTGCCAGCAGAGCGGACAGGGTAAACACCGGGGAGCTGTTTTTT CASRADRVNTGELFF
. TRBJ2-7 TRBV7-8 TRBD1 TGTGCCAGCCAAAGCTTGTTTCCACCGGGACAGTCCTACGAGCAGTACTTC CASQSLFPPGQSYEQYF
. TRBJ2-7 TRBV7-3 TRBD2 TGTGCCAGCAGCCGGGGGGTCTTGGACTTC CASSRGVLDF
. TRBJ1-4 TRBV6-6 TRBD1 TGTGCCAGCAGGAACGACAGGGCCCCAAAAAAACTGTTTTTT CASRNDRAPKKLFF
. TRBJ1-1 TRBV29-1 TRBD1 TGCATCGCTGTCGACAGGGCGACAACTGAAGCTTTCTTT CIAVDRATTEAFF
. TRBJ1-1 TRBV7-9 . TGTGCCAGCAGCCCCTACACAGGCCTGAACACTGAAGCTTTCTTT CASSPYTGLNTEAFF
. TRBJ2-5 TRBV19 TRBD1 TGTGCCAGTAGTCTACAGGGGTACCAAGAGACCCAGTACTTC CASSLQGYQETQYF
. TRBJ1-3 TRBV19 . TGTGCCAGTAGCCTGACTCACTCTGGAAACACCATATATTTT CASSLTHSGNTIYF
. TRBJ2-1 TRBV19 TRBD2 TGTGCCAGTAGTTTAGCGGGAGAACCGGGTAATGAGCAGTTCTTC CASSLAGEPGNEQFF
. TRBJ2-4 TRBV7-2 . TGTGCCAGCAGCTTAAGTTCGGGATCAGAAAACATTCAGTACTTC CASSLSSGSENIQYF
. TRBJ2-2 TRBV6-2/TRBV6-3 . TGTGCCAGCAGTTTTCAGCGGCGGACCGGGGAGCTGTTTTTT CASSFQRRTGELFF
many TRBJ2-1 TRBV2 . TGTGCCAGCAGTGAAGACTACCCCCGACATGAGCAGTTCTTC CASSEDYPRHEQFF
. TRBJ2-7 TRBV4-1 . TGCGCCAGCAGCCCTAAGATCGACAGGCCCTACGAGCAGTACTTC CASSPKIDRPYEQYF
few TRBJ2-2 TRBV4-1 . TGCGCCAGCACTACGTCCGGGTTCGCGAACACCGGGGAGCTGTTTTTT CASTTSGFANTGELFF
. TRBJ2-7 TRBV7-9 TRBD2 TGTGCCAGCAGCTATACTAGCGGGAGCGTTTACGAGCAGTACTTC CASSYTSGSVYEQYF
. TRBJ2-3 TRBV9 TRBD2 TGTGCCAGCAGCGTAACTAGCGGGATAGTGGATACGCAGTATTTT CASSVTSGIVDTQYF
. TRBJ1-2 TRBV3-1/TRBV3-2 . TGTGCCAGCAGCCCATCGCGGGCGCGTGGCTACACCTTC CASSPSRARGYTF